These 5 T cell receptor beta chains came from one sample sequenced in a study of graft-versus-host responses after intestinal transplantation. This table comes from immunoSEQ multiplex PCR, and its TCRdb copy is limited to in-frame clones, with some not included. Of 60,000 to 65,000 clones listed, 90% are singletons. The antigens these receptors bind are not known. Here the sequenced sample was unstimulated CD8+ T cells sorted from spleen or lymph node cells, taken before transplant. These receptors were obtained from a human donor who was the organ donor for an intestinal transplant.

V gene TRBV30 combines with J gene TRBJ2-1, with D possibly TRBD2 on 6 matching bases. The germline gives CDR1 GTSNPN, CDR2 SVGIG (reference sequence). The CDR3 spans 15 residues. Trimming pared 0 bases from V and 4 bases from J, leaving 13 bases between. The CDR3 coding sequence is TGTGCCTGGAGTGTGATCCGGGAGAGGTACAATGAGCAGTTCTTC. Its protein product is CAWSVIRERYNEQFF.

This clone was picked up one time. V usage is TRBV29-1 and J usage is TRBJ1-2; D ambiguous. Trimming cost V 0 bases and J 1 base, with 6 bases left between them. The CDR3 has 13 amino acids. Germline V CDR1 and CDR2: SQVTM, ANQGSEA. CDR3 protein: CSVEDRVNYGYTF. The CDR3 DNA reads as TGCAGCGTTGAAGATCGAGTTAACTATGGCTACACCTTC.

The chain has TRBV7-9 and TRBJ2-7, with 10 bases fitting TRBD2. The CDR3 contains 15 residues. Germline trimming cut 3 bases from V and 7 bases from J; bases unmatched to any gene: 9. Germline CDR1 reads SEHNR; CDR2 reads FQNEAQ (reference sequence). CDR3 in amino acids: CASSLGLAGVGEQYF. DNA for the CDR3: TGTGCCAGCAGCTTGGGTCTAGCGGGAGTCGGAGAGCAGTACTTC.

V is TRBV29-1 and J is TRBJ1-2, with D unresolved. This CDR3 contains 16 residues. The germline gives CDR1 SQVTM, CDR2 ANQGSEA. Trimming cost V 6 bases and J 2 bases, with 22 bases left between them. CDR3 in amino acids: CSVPLRVSQRNYGYTF. For the CDR3, the DNA is TGCAGCGTCCCCCTGCGGGTCTCACAGAGAAACTATGGCTACACCTTC.

This chain joins TRBV6-7 and TRBJ1-5; 10 bases fit TRBD1. TRBV6-7 is an open reading frame whose function is uncertain. The length of the CDR3 is 20 residues. The V gene end was trimmed by 10 bases and the J gene end by 2 bases; junction bases not matched to a gene: 23. The CDR3 nucleotides read TGTGCCAACAAAGTCCTAAAGTGGGACAGGGGCATCGTAGGCAATCAGCCCCAGCATTTT. Its protein product is CANKVLKWDRGIVGNQPQHF.